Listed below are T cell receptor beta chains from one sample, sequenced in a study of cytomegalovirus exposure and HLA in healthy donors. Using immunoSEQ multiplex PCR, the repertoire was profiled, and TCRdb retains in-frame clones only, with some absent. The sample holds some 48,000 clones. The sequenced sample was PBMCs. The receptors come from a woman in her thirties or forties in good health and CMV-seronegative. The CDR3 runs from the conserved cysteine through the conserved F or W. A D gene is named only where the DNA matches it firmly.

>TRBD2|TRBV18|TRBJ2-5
CASSRTSGTGETQYF
TGTGCCAGCTCCCGGACTAGCGGGACGGGAGAGACCCAGTACTTC
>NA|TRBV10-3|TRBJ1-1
CAISENSGFNTEDFF
TGTGCCATCAGTGAGAACTCAGGGTTTAACACTGAAGATTTCTTT
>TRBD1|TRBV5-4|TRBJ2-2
CASSLSGGAAGELFF
TGTGCCAGCAGCTTGTCAGGGGGCGCGGCCGGGGAGCTGTTTTTT
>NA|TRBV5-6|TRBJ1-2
CASSRTNNYGYTF
TGTGCCAGCAGCCGTACAAATAACTATGGCTACACCTTC
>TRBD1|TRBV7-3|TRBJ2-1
CASSLQGAVFNEQFF
TGTGCCAGCAGCTTACAGGGGGCCGTGTTCAATGAGCAGTTCTTC
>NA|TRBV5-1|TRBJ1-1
CASSFSNTEAFF
TGCGCCAGCAGCTTCTCGAACACTGAAGCTTTCTTT
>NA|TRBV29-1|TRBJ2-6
CRGDGASSGANVLTF
TGCAGAGGTGACGGAGCAAGCTCTGGGGCCAACGTCCTGACTTTC
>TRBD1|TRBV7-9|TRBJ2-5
CASSDRDRGNQETQYF
TGTGCCAGCAGCGACCGGGACAGGGGGAATCAAGAGACCCAGTACTTC
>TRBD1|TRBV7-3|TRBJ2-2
CASSNRTGPTGELFF
TGTGCCAGCAGCAACCGGACAGGGCCGACCGGGGAGCTGTTTTTT
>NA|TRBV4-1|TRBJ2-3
CASSQAHSYTDTQYF
TGCGCCAGCAGCCAAGCGCATTCCTACACAGATACGCAGTATTTT
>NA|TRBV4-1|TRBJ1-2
CASSQADPGSANYGYTF
TGCGCCAGCAGCCAAGCCGACCCGGGATCCGCTAACTATGGCTACACCTTC
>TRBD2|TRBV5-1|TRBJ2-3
CASSLDAGGTDTQYF
TGCGCCAGCAGCTTGGACGCGGGGGGGACGGATACGCAGTATTTT
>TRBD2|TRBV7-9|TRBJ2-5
CASSLATSGGQETQYF
TGTGCCAGCAGCTTAGCAACTAGCGGGGGACAAGAGACCCAGTACTTC
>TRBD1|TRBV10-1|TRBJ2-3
CASKGQDPTDTQYF
TGCGCCAGCAAGGGACAGGACCCCACAGATACGCAGTATTTT
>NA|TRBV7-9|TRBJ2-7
CASSFPRTGSSYEQYF
TGTGCCAGCAGCTTCCCCCGAACAGGGAGCTCCTACGAGCAGTACTTC
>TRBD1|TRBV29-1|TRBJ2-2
CSVESGQGYTGELFF
TGCAGCGTTGAATCTGGACAGGGGTACACCGGGGAGCTGTTTTTT
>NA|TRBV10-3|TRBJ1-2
CAIRSESIYGYTF
TGTGCCATCAGGTCCGAATCTATCTATGGCTACACCTTC
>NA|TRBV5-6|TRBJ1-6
CASSPLGRADSPLHF
TGTGCCAGCAGCCCCCTGGGGAGAGCGGATTCACCCCTCCACTTT
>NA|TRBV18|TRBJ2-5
CASSLASDQETQYF
TGTGCCAGCTCACTGGCCTCAGACCAAGAGACCCAGTACTTC
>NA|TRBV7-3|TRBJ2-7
CASSLGAIGAYEQYF
TGTGCCAGCAGCTTAGGGGCAATTGGGGCCTACGAGCAGTACTTC
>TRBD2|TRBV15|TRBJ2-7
CATSLAGEGEQYF
TGTGCCACCAGCCTAGCGGGAGAGGGCGAGCAGTACTTC
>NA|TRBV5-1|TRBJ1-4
CASSLAEGGVGEKLFF
TGCGCCAGCAGCTTGGCCGAAGGGGGGGTAGGTGAAAAACTGTTTTTT
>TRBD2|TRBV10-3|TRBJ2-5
CAIMREEQETQYF
TGTGCCATCATGCGGGAGGAACAAGAGACCCAGTACTTC
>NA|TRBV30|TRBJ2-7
CAWSVKQGYEQYF
TGTGCCTGGAGTGTAAAACAGGGCTACGAGCAGTACTTC
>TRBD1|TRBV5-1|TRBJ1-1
CASSPQTGGLNTEAFF
TGCGCCAGCAGCCCCCAGACAGGGGGTTTGAACACTGAAGCTTTCTTT
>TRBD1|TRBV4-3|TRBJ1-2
CASSQDFGTEVYGYTF
TGCGCCAGCAGCCAAGATTTTGGGACAGAAGTCTATGGCTACACCTTC
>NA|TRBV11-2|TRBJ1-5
CASSLAGIGNQPQHF
TGTGCCAGCAGCTTGGCGGGGATTGGCAATCAGCCCCAGCATTTT
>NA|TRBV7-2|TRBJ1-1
CASSSNYEGVTEAFF
TGTGCCAGCAGCTCCAATTACGAGGGAGTGACTGAAGCTTTCTTT
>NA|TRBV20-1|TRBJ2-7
CSARDSYEQYF
TGCAGTGCCCGGGACTCCTACGAGCAGTACTTC
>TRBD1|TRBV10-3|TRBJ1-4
CATKGGPGNEKLFF
TGTGCCACGAAAGGGGGCCCGGGTAATGAAAAACTGTTTTTT